This T cell receptor beta chain was found in a study of blood T cell repertoires in COVID-19. Study in general: Acute-phase and convalescent COVID-19 samples originated in the United States, Italy and Spain. PBMCs, B-cell-depleted T cells, or T cells were the source of the cDNA or gDNA that made up the material.

The CDR3 has 14 residues. The V segment lost 7 bases and the J segment 5 bases; nucleotides outside the gene matches: 8. The germline V gene encodes CDR1 MDHEN and CDR2 SYDVKM. Per the study methods: Cell counts per sample came from amplifying reference gene primers. Here immunoSEQ multiplex PCR was the method, and the copy in TCRdb shows in-frame clones only, minus some. V and J calls and clone size follow that table, whereas D and trimming were derived from the DNA. Of roughly 290,000 clones listed, about four fifths were seen once; the top ten hold less than 20%. Enrollment of patients from Seattle took place during active infection, with longitudinal follow-up.

Sequencing was performed on peripheral blood. The rearrangement links TRBV28 to TRBJ1-1; 9 positions match TRBD1. The TCR comes from a person aged 65-85 years with COVID-19, enrolled during active disease. The CDR3 sequence: CASTLWDRETEAFF. The CDR3 DNA is TGTGCCAGCACCCTGTGGGACAGGGAGACTGAAGCTTTCTTT.